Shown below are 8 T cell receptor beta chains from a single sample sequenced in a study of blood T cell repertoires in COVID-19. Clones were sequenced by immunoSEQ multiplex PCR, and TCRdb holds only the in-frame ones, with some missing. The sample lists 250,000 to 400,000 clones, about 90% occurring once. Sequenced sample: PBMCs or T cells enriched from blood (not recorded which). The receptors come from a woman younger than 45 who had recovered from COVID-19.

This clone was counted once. The CDR3 loop reads CASSIYPGGDEKLFF. CDR3 sequence (DNA): TGTGCCAGTAGTATTTACCCAGGGGGCGACGAAAAACTGTTTTTT. The J gene is TRBJ1-4, the V gene TRBV19, with TRBD1 matching 8 bases. Germline V CDR1 and CDR2: LNHDA, SQIVND (reference sequence). The CDR3 covers 15 residues. V lost 3 bases, J lost 8 bases, and 8 bases stayed unmatched.

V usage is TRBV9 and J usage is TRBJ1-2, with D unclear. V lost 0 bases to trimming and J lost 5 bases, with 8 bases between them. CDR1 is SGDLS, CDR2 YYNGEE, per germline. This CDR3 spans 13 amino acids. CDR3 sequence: CASSVAGRYGYTF. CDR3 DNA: TGTGCCAGCAGCGTAGCGGGTCGATATGGCTACACCTTC. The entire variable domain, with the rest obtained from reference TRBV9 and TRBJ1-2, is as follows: DSGVTQTPKHLITATGQRVTLRCSPRSGDLSVYWYQQSLDQGLQFLIQYYNGEERAKGNILERFSAQQFPDLHSELNLSSLELGDSALYFCASSVAGRYGYTFGSGTRLTVV.

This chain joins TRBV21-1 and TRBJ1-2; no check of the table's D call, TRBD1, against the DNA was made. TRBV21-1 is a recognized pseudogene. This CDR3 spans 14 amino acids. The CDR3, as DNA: TGTGCCAGCAGAGGGGGCCCCGCTAACTATGGCTACACCTTC. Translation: CASRGGPANYGYTF.

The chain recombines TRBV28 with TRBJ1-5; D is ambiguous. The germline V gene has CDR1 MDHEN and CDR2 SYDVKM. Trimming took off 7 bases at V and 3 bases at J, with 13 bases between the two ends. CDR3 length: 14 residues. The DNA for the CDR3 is TGTGCCAGCATCCAGGCGGGCTTCAATCAGCCCCAGCATTTT. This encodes CASIQAGFNQPQHF. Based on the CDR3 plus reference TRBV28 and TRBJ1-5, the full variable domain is DVKVTQSSRYLVKRTGEKVFLECVQDMDHENMFWYRQDPGLGLRLIYFSYDVKMKEKGDIPEGYSVSREKKERFSLILESASTNQTSMYLCASIQAGFNQPQHFGDGTRLSIL.

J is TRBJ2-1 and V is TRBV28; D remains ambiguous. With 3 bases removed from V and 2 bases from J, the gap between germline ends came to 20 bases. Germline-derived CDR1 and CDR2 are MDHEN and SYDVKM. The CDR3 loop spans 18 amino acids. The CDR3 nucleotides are TGTGCCAGCAGTTTTATGGGTACAGACACCTTGGCCTACAATGAGCAGTTCTTC. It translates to CASSFMGTDTLAYNEQFF.

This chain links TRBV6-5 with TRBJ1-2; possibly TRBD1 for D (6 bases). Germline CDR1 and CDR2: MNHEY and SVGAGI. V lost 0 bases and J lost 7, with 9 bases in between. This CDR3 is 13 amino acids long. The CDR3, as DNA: TGTGCCAGCAGTTACTCGGCAGGGGTTGGCTACACCTTC. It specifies CASSYSAGVGYTF.

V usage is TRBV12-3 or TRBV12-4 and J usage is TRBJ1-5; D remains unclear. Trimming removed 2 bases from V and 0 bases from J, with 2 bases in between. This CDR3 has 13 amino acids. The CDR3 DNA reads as TGTGCCAGCAGTTTACATAGCAATCAGCCCCAGCATTTT. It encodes CASSLHSNQPQHF.

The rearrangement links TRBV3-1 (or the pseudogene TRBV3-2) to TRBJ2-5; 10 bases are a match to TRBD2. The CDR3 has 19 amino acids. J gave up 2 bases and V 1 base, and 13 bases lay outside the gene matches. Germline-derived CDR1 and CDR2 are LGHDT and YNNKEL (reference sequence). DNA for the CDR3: TGTGCCAGCAGCCAAGGTCCCGGGACTAGCGCTTTTAAACAAGAGACCCAGTACTTC. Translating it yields CASSQGPGTSAFKQETQYF.